The T cell receptor beta chain described here comes from a study of T cell responses to AZD1222 COVID-19 vaccine. Across the study: Analysis merged second doses at about 4 or about 12 weeks. Study-level points and caveats: Repertoires in all cases were sampled only once the peak T cell response had passed. White British donors predominated, females outnumbered males, and clonal diversity was possibly underestimated. Only six or seven AZD1222 recipients tested seropositive at baseline.

Profiled with immunoSEQ multiplex PCR; TCRdb holds only in-frame clones, not every one. The sample records more than 140,000 clones, about 91% being singletons. Germline CDR1 reads SSHAT; CDR2 reads FNYEAQ (reference sequence). This CDR3 is 13 amino acids long. Note on this clone: Its antigen is not identified.

The receptor comes from an adult in good health. The chain links TRBV7-7 to TRBJ2-1, with TRBD1 matching 7 bases. This sample comprised peripheral blood, obtained on day 0 of AZD1222 vaccination. In nucleotides, the CDR3 is TGTGCTAGCGCCAATTACAGGGGCAGTGAGCAGTTCTTC. Translation gives CASANYRGSEQFF.